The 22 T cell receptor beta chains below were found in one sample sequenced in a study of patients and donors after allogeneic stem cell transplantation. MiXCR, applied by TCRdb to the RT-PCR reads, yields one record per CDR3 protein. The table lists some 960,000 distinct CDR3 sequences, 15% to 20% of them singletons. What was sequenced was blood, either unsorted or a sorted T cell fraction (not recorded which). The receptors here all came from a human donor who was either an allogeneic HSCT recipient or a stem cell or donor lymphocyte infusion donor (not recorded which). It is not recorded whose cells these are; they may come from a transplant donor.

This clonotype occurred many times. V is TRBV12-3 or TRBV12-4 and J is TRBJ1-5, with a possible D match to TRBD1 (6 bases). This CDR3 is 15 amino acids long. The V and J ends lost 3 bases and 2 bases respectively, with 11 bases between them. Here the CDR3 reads CASSFGGSGNQPQHF. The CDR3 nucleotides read TGTGCCAGCAGTTTCGGGGGCAGTGGCAATCAGCCCCAGCATTTT.

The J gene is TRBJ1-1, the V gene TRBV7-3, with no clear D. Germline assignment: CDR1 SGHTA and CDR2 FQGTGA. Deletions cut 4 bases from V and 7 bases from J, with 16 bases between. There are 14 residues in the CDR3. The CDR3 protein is CASSSQGRTGEAFF. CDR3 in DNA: TGTGCCAGCAGCTCCCAAGGCCGGACGGGTGAAGCTTTCTTT. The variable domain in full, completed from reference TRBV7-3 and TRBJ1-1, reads GAGVSQTPSNKVTEKGKYVELRCDPISGHTALYWYRQSLGQGPEFLIYFQGTGAADDSGLPNDRFFAVRPEGSVSTLKIQRTERGDSAVYLCASSSQGRTGEAFFGQGTRLTVV.

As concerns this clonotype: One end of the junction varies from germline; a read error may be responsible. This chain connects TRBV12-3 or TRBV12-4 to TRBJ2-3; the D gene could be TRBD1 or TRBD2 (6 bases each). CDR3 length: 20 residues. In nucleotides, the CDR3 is TGTGCCAGCAGTTTATTGATGGACAGAGGATTTTTAACTAGCACAAATACGCAGTATTTT. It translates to CASSLLMDRGFLTSTNTQYF.

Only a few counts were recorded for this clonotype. CDR3 amino acids: CASSPIIQGDTDTQYF. The CDR3 bases are TGTGCCAGCAGCCCTATAATTCAGGGTGACACAGATACGCAGTATTTT. This chain joins TRBV11-1 and TRBJ2-3; D may be TRBD1 (5 bases). V lost 5 bases and J 2 bases, leaving 17 bases between the germline ends. The germline CDR1 and CDR2 sequences are SGHAT and FQDESV (reference sequence). CDR3 length: 16 amino acids.

In DNA form, the CDR3 reads TGCAGTGCTAGTGGGGGGGCCGGCACCGGGGAGCTGTTTTTT. Protein product: CSASGGAGTGELFF. This sequence joins TRBV20-1 and TRBJ2-2; D might be TRBD2 (7 bases). CDR3 length: 14 residues. V shed 3 bases and J shed 4 bases, with 12 bases lying between them. CDR1 and CDR2 (germline): DFQATT, SNEGSKA (reference sequence).

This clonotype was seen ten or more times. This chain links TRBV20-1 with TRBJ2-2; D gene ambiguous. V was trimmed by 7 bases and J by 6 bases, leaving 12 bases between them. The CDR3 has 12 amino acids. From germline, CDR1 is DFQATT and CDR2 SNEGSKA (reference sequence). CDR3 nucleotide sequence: TGCAGTGGATCCACAGTATCCGGGGAGCTGTTTTTT. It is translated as CSGSTVSGELFF.

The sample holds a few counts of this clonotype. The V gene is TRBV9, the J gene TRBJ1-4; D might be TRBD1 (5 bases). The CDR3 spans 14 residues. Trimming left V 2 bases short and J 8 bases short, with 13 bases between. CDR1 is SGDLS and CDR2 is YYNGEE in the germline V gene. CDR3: CASSVGREGEKLFF. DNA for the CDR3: TGTGCCAGCAGCGTCGGCAGGGAGGGCGAAAAACTGTTTTTT.

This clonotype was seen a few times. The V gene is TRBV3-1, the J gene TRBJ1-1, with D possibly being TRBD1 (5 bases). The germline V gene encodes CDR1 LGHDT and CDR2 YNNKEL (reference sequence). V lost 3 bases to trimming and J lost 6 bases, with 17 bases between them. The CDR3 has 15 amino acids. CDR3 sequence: CASSQSRQGNSEAFF. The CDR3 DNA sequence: TGTGCCAGCAGCCAGTCTCGGCAGGGTAATTCTGAAGCTTTCTTT.

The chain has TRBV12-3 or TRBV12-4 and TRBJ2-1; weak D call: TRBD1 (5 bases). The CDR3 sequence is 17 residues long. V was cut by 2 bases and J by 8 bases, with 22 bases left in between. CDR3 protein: CASSLLTVVTSSHEQFF. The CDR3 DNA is TGTGCCAGCAGTTTATTGACAGTCGTTACCTCGTCCCATGAGCAGTTCTTC.

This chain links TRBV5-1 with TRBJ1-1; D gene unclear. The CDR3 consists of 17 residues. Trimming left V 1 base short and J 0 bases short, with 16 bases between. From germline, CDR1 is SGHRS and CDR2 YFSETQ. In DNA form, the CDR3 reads TGCGCCAGCAGCTTGTGGAAACGAACTAGTATGAACACTGAAGCTTTCTTT. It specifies CASSLWKRTSMNTEAFF.

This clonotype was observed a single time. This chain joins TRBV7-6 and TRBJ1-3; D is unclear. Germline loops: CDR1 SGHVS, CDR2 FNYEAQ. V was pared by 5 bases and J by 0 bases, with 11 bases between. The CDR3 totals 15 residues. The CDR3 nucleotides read TGTGCCAGCAGCCACTACGGCGGCTCTGGAAACACCATATATTTT. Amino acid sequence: CASSHYGGSGNTIYF. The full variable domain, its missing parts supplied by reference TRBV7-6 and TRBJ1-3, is GAGVSQSPRYKVTKRGQDVALRCDPISGHVSLYWYRQALGQGPEFLTYFNYEAQQDKSGLPNDRFSAERPEGSISTLTIQRTEQRDSAMYRCASSHYGGSGNTIYFGEGSWLTVV.

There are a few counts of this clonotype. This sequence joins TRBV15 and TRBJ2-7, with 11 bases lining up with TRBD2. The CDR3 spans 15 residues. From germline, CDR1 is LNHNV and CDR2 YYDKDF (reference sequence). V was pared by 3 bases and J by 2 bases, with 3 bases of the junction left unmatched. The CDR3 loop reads CATSRETSGAYEQYF. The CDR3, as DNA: TGTGCCACCAGCAGGGAGACTAGCGGGGCCTACGAGCAGTACTTC.

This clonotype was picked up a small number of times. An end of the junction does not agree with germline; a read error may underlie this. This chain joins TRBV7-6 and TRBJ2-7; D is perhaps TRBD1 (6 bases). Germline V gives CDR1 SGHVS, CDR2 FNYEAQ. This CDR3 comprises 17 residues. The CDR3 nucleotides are TGTGCCAGCAGCTCGATATTGACAGGTCGAATCTCCCACGAGCAGTACTTC. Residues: CASSSILTGRISHEQYF. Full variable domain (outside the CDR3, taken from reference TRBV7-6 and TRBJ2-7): GAGVSQSPRYKVTKRGQDVALRCDPISGHVSLYWYRQALGQGPEFLTYFNYEAQQDKSGLPNDRFSAERPEGSISTLTIQRTEQRDSAMYRCASSSILTGRISHEQYFGPGTRLTVT.

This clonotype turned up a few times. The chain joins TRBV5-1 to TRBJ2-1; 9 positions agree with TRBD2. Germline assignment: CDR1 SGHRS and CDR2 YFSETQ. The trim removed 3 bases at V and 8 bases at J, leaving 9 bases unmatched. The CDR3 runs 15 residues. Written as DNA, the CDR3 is TGCGCCAGCAGCTATGCGGGAGGGCCTATTGATGAGCAGTTCTTC. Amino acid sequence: CASSYAGGPIDEQFF.

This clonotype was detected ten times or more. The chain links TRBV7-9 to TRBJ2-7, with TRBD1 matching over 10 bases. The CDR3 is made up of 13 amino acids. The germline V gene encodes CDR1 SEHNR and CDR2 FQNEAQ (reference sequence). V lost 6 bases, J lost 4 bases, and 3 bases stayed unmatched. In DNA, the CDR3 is TGTGCCAGCAGACCGGGACAGGGGTACGAGCAGTACTTC. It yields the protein CASRPGQGYEQYF.

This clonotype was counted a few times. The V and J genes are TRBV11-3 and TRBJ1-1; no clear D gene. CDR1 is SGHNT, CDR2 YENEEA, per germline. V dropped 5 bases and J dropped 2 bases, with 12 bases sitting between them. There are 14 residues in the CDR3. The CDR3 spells CASSPRNANTEAFF. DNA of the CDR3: TGTGCCAGCAGCCCCAGAAACGCTAACACTGAAGCTTTCTTT.

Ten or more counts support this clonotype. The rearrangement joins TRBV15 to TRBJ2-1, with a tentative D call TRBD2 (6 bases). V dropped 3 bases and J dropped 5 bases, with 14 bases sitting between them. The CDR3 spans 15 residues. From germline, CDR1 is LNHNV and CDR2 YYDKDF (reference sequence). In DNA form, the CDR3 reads TGTGCCACCAGCAGGGGACTTGCCGGGGACAATGAGCAGTTCTTC. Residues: CATSRGLAGDNEQFF. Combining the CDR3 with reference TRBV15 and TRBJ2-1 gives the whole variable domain DAMVIQNPRYQVTQFGKPVTLSCSQTLNHNVMYWYQQKSSQAPKLLFHYYDKDFNNEADTPDNFQSRRPNTSFCFLDIRSPGLGDTAMYLCATSRGLAGDNEQFFGPGTRLTVL.

The CDR3 coding sequence is TGTGCCAGCAGCGTTAACGGGGAGGCAGGGGATACGCAGTATTTT. This codes for CASSVNGEAGDTQYF. The chain carries TRBV9 and TRBJ2-3; D may be TRBD2 (6 bases). CDR1 SGDLS and CDR2 YYNGEE come from the germline V gene. V lost 2 bases and J 6 bases, leaving 16 bases between the germline ends. This CDR3 comprises 15 residues.

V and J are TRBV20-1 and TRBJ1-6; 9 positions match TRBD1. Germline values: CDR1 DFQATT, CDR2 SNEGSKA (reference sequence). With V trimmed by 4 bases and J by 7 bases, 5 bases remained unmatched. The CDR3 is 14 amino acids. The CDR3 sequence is CSANPTGGNSPLHF. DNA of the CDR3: TGCAGTGCTAACCCGACAGGGGGAAATTCACCCCTCCACTTT.

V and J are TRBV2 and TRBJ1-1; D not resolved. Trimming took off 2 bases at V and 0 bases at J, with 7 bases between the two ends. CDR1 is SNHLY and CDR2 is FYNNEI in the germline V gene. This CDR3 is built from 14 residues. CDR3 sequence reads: CASSEIPMNTEAFF. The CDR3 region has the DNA TGTGCCAGCAGTGAAATACCGATGAACACTGAAGCTTTCTTT.

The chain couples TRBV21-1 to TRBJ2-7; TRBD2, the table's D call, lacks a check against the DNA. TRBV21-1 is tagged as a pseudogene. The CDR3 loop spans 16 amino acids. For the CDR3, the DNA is TGTGCCAGCAGCAAAGGGGAGGTCGGTGGTTCCTACGAGCAGTACTTC. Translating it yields CASSKGEVGGSYEQYF.

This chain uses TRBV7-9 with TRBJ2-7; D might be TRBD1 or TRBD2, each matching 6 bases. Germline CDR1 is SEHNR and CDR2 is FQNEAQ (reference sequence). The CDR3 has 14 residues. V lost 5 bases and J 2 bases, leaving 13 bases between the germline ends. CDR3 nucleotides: TGTGCCAGCAGCATTAAGGGGGGTCCCTACGAGCAGTACTTC. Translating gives CASSIKGGPYEQYF. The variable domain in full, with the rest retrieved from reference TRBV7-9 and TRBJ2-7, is DTGVSQNPRHKITKRGQNVTFRCDPISEHNRLYWYRQTLGQGPEFLTYFQNEAQLEKSRLLSDRFSAERPKGSFSTLEIQRTEQGDSAMYLCASSIKGGPYEQYFGPGTRLTVT.